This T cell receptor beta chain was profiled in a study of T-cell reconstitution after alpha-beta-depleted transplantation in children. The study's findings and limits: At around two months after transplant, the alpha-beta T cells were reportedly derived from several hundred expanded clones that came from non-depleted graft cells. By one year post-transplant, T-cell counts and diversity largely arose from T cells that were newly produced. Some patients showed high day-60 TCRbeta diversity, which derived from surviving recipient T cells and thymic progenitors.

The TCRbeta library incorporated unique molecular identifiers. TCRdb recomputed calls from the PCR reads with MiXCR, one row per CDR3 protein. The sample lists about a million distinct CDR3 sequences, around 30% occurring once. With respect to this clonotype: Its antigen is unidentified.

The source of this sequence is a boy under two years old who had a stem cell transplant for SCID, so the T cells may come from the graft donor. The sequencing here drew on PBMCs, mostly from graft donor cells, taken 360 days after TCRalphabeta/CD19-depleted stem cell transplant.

The CDR3 protein is CSARRRSSLGQETQYF. The CDR3 coding sequence is TGCAGTGCTAGGCGGCGGTCCAGCTTGGGGCAAGAGACCCAGTACTTC. The chain carries TRBV20-1 and TRBJ2-5; D gene unclear. The CDR3 sequence is 16 residues long. Germline CDR1 is DFQATT and CDR2 is SNEGSKA (reference sequence). V lost 3 bases and J 2 bases, leaving 19 bases between the germline ends.